These T cell receptor beta chains were read from a single sample in a study of T cell changes during pregnancy in multiple sclerosis. Sequenced by immunoSEQ multiplex PCR; TCRdb stores in-frame clones only, minus some. Found here are around 63,000 clones, roughly nine tenths of them singletons; the top ten hold approximately 2.8%. Sequenced material: peripheral blood, taken in the third trimester of pregnancy. The source is a female donor in good health, enrolled as a control in a pregnancy study. Both conserved end residues are part of each CDR3. D genes are given only for firm matches. Clone size is given for some rows only: seen once, a few or many times, or a class if the clone is expanded.

CDR3nt: TGTGCCAGCGAGAGGATAGCGGGAAATGAGCAGTTCTTC
CDR3aa: CASERIAGNEQFF
d_gene: TRBD2
j_gene: TRBJ2-1
abundance: .
v_gene: TRBV9

CDR3nt: TGTGCCAGCAGTGAGGGACTTAACACCGGGGAGCTGTTTTTT
CDR3aa: CASSEGLNTGELFF
d_gene: .
j_gene: TRBJ2-2
abundance: .
v_gene: TRBV2

CDR3nt: TGTGCCAGCAGTTTATCGAAATACAGCCCCTATGGCTACACCTTC
CDR3aa: CASSLSKYSPYGYTF
d_gene: .
j_gene: TRBJ1-2
abundance: .
v_gene: TRBV27

CDR3nt: TGCGCCAGCAGCTTGGCCTGGGGTGGGGCCGGGGGCTATGGCTACACCTTC
CDR3aa: CASSLAWGGAGGYGYTF
d_gene: .
j_gene: TRBJ1-2
abundance: once
v_gene: TRBV5-1

CDR3nt: TGTGCCACCTCGGACAGCAACACCGGGGAGCTGTTTTTT
CDR3aa: CATSDSNTGELFF
d_gene: .
j_gene: TRBJ2-2
abundance: few
v_gene: TRBV28

CDR3nt: TGTGCCAGCAGTAACATACTACAGGGAACCTTTAACTATGGCTACACCTTC
CDR3aa: CASSNILQGTFNYGYTF
d_gene: .
j_gene: TRBJ1-2
abundance: .
v_gene: TRBV5-8

CDR3nt: TGTGCCAGCAGCCTGCAGGATGACTATGGCTACACCTTC
CDR3aa: CASSLQDDYGYTF
d_gene: .
j_gene: TRBJ1-2
abundance: .
v_gene: TRBV7-3

CDR3nt: TGTGCCAGCAGCTTGTATCCTAGCGGGGTGTCCTACGAGCAGTACTTC
CDR3aa: CASSLYPSGVSYEQYF
d_gene: TRBD2
j_gene: TRBJ2-7
abundance: .
v_gene: TRBV5-5

CDR3nt: TGCGCCAGCAGCCCGGATGGCCAGGGGCTGGACACCGGGGAGCTGTTTTTT
CDR3aa: CASSPDGQGLDTGELFF
d_gene: .
j_gene: TRBJ2-2
abundance: few
v_gene: TRBV5-1

CDR3nt: TGCAGCGGAGGGCCCCTTGCTAGCGGGAGTGACAATGAGCAGTTCTTC
CDR3aa: CSGGPLASGSDNEQFF
d_gene: TRBD2
j_gene: TRBJ2-1
abundance: .
v_gene: TRBV29-1

CDR3nt: TGTGCCACTTCGCTATTCTCCTACGAGCAGTACTTC
CDR3aa: CATSLFSYEQYF
d_gene: .
j_gene: TRBJ2-7
abundance: .
v_gene: TRBV28

CDR3nt: TGTGCCAGCAGCTTAGACAGCTCCTACGAGCAGTACTTC
CDR3aa: CASSLDSSYEQYF
d_gene: .
j_gene: TRBJ2-7
abundance: few
v_gene: TRBV7-9

CDR3nt: TGCAGCGTTGAAGATCGGAAGCCTGGGACAGGGGGGCGTGAGCAGTACTTC
CDR3aa: CSVEDRKPGTGGREQYF
d_gene: TRBD1
j_gene: TRBJ2-7
abundance: .
v_gene: TRBV29-1

CDR3nt: TGTGCCAGCAGAATACAGGGGGATGGCACTGAAGCTTTCTTT
CDR3aa: CASRIQGDGTEAFF
d_gene: TRBD1
j_gene: TRBJ1-1
abundance: .
v_gene: TRBV7-9

CDR3nt: TGTGCCAGCAGCTTAGCGGGAGTAGGGGAGCAGTTCTTC
CDR3aa: CASSLAGVGEQFF
d_gene: .
j_gene: TRBJ2-1
abundance: .
v_gene: TRBV7-2

CDR3nt: TGTGCCAGCAGAGACCAGGGGAGGGACACTGAAGCTTTCTTT
CDR3aa: CASRDQGRDTEAFF
d_gene: .
j_gene: TRBJ1-1
abundance: .
v_gene: TRBV28

CDR3nt: TGTGCCAGTATCTCCAGGGGGTCTGGGGCCAACGTCCTGACTTTC
CDR3aa: CASISRGSGANVLTF
d_gene: TRBD1
j_gene: TRBJ2-6
abundance: once
v_gene: TRBV19

CDR3nt: TGTGCCAGCAGCTTAGCGGGAGGGTGGACAGATACGCAGTATTTT
CDR3aa: CASSLAGGWTDTQYF
d_gene: TRBD2
j_gene: TRBJ2-3
abundance: .
v_gene: TRBV7-6

CDR3nt: TGTGCCAGCAGTGGTGGTTTAGGACAAGGCCAATTCTACAATGAGCAGTTCTTC
CDR3aa: CASSGGLGQGQFYNEQFF
d_gene: .
j_gene: TRBJ2-1
abundance: once
v_gene: TRBV2

CDR3nt: TGTGCCAGCTCACTTGGCGGGACCCCAGATACGCAGTATTTT
CDR3aa: CASSLGGTPDTQYF
d_gene: .
j_gene: TRBJ2-3
abundance: .
v_gene: TRBV18

CDR3nt: TGTGCTAGTGGTTTGGTTCTGGACAGGGGGCAGGAAAAACTGTTTTTT
CDR3aa: CASGLVLDRGQEKLFF
d_gene: TRBD1
j_gene: TRBJ1-4
abundance: .
v_gene: TRBV12-5

CDR3nt: TGCAGCGTTTCCCGGGACAGGGATCGGGATGGCTACACCTTC
CDR3aa: CSVSRDRDRDGYTF
d_gene: TRBD1
j_gene: TRBJ1-2
abundance: once
v_gene: TRBV29-1

CDR3nt: TGTGCCAGCAGCTTAATGGAGGTCCGCCTGAACACTGAAGCTTTCTTT
CDR3aa: CASSLMEVRLNTEAFF
d_gene: .
j_gene: TRBJ1-1
abundance: .
v_gene: TRBV7-2

CDR3nt: TGTGCCAGCAGCGACAGACTAGTTCCCCCTCATGAGCAGTTCTTC
CDR3aa: CASSDRLVPPHEQFF
d_gene: .
j_gene: TRBJ2-1
abundance: .
v_gene: TRBV5-6

CDR3nt: TGTGCCAGCAGCTTAGGTACCGGGACAGGGCCCGGCTACACCTTC
CDR3aa: CASSLGTGTGPGYTF
d_gene: TRBD1
j_gene: TRBJ1-2
abundance: .
v_gene: TRBV7-6

CDR3nt: TGTGCCAGCAGCTTAAGAGGGGTTGGGGGGGTACCTTACAATGAGCAGTTCTTC
CDR3aa: CASSLRGVGGVPYNEQFF
d_gene: TRBD2
j_gene: TRBJ2-1
abundance: .
v_gene: TRBV7-2

CDR3nt: TGTGCCAGTAGTATAGATCTTAGGACAGGGAACACTGAAGCTTTCTTT
CDR3aa: CASSIDLRTGNTEAFF
d_gene: TRBD1
j_gene: TRBJ1-1
abundance: .
v_gene: TRBV19

CDR3nt: TGTGCCAGTAGTATGTGGGGGACAGGGGCCGAATCACCCCTCCACTTT
CDR3aa: CASSMWGTGAESPLHF
d_gene: TRBD1
j_gene: TRBJ1-6
abundance: once
v_gene: TRBV19

CDR3nt: TGTGCCAGCAGCCCGCTAGCTCAGGGAGGCTATGGCTACACCTTC
CDR3aa: CASSPLAQGGYGYTF
d_gene: .
j_gene: TRBJ1-2
abundance: .
v_gene: TRBV7-6

CDR3nt: TGCAGCGTTGAAGGAGACAGTATCCTTGAAGCTTTCTTT
CDR3aa: CSVEGDSILEAFF
d_gene: .
j_gene: TRBJ1-1
abundance: .
v_gene: TRBV29-1

CDR3nt: TGTGCCAGCAGCAAACCGGGACTAGACAATGAGCAGTTCTTC
CDR3aa: CASSKPGLDNEQFF
d_gene: TRBD2
j_gene: TRBJ2-1
abundance: .
v_gene: TRBV4-2